This T cell receptor beta chain was captured by sequencing in a study of shared clonotypes between healthy human individuals. Only in-frame clones appear in the TCRdb table, and some are missing; sequencing was by immunoSEQ multiplex PCR. This repertoire shows more than 500,000 clones, 90% to 96% found once; its top ten account for 0.05% to 0.07%. A CD45RA-negative memory subset and a CD45RA+ naive subset were separated from the CD4+ cells. Only a few counts were recorded for this clone. The CDR3 is made up of 15 amino acids. Losses at the gene ends were 3 bases for V and 0 bases for J; bases not matched to a gene: 4. The germline V gene has CDR1 LNHDA and CDR2 SQIVND (reference sequence).

This TCR came from a woman aged 25-40 years in good health. The gene calls are TRBV19 and TRBJ2-5, with 7 positions matching TRBD2. Sample: naive CD4+ T cells sorted from blood. Documented subset: CD45RA+ positively selected. CDR3 bases: TGTGCCAGTAGTATCTTAGCGGGCGACCAAGAGACCCAGTACTTC. This translates into CASSILAGDQETQYF.